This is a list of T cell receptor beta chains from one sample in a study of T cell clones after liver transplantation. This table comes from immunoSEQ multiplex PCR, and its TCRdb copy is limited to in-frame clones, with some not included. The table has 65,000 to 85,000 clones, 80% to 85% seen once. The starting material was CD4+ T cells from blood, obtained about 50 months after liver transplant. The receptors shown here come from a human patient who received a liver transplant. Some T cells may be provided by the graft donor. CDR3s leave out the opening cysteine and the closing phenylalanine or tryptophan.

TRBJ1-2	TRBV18	ASSRDSSEGYT
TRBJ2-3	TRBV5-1	ASSLIPTDTQY
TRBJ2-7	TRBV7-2	ASSLSRDRGYEQY
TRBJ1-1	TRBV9	ASSVGWKNTEAF
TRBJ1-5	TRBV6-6	ASSYSQGAIGQPQH
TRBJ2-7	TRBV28	ASSLSAGTSGNEQY
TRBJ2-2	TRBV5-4	ASSPRAWDTGELF
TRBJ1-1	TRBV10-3	AISGGTDEAF
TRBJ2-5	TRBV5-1	ASSYRLAEYQETQY
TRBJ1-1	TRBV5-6	ASSAGTGSWGMNTEAF
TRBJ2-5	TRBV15	ATSRGQDKETQY
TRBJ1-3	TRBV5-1	ASSFGDRAGNTIY
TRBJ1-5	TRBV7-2	ASSLEGAINQPQH
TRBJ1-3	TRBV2	ASRASGNTIY
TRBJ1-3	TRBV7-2	ASSSAGTGGPGTIY
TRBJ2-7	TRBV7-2	ASSAWTGGYEQY
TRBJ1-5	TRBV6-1	ASSWGTVINQPQH
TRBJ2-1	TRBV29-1	SVAIGQGNYNEQF
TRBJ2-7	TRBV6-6	ASSYFKSPFSYEQY
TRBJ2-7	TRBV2	ASSEEAGPYEQY
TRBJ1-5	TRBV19	ASKVTRATVGDQPQH
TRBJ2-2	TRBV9	ASSVDLAGNTGELF
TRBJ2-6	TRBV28	ASRTGGANVLT
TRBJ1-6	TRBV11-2	ASSLSPQGAFYNSPLH
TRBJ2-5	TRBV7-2	ASSNPRGRQETQY
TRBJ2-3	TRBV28	ASSPSRTTSTDTQY
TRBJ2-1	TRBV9	ASSVRGVDEQF
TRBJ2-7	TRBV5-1	ASSSSSQKSPFIAVSYEQY
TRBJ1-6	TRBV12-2	ASRPPRGISYNSPLH
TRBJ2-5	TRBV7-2	ASSSTGTGPETQY
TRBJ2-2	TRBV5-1	ASSHRDRVNTGELF
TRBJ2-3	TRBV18	ASSPKGDTQY
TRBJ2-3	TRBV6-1	ASSAPLAGKSFTQY
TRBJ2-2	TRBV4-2	ASSQDFGLAGTVVVPTGELF
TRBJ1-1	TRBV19	ASENSGVQNTEAF
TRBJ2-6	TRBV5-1	ASSLGPSGANVLT
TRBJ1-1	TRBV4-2	ASSLDQGAEAF
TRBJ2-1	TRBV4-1	ASSRTSGTYNEQF
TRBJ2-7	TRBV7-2	ASSLALTYEQY
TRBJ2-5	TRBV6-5	ASSRGTEGETQY
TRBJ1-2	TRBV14	ASSQVGRVGYGYT
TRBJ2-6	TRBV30	ACPTGGAGAGANVLT
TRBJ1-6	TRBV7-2	ASSLRWTGDSPLH
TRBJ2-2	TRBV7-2	ASSLVLSGELF
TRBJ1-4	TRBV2	ASRPRDVSNEKLF
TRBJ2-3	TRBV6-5	ASSYVRGGTDTQY
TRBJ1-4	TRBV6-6	ASSYGGSGNEKLF
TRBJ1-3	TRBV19	ASTPTASGNTIY
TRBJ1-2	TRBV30	AWNVQGFGGYT
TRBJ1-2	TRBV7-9	ASSPLPRQNAYT
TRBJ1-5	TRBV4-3	ASSPEHRGNQPQH